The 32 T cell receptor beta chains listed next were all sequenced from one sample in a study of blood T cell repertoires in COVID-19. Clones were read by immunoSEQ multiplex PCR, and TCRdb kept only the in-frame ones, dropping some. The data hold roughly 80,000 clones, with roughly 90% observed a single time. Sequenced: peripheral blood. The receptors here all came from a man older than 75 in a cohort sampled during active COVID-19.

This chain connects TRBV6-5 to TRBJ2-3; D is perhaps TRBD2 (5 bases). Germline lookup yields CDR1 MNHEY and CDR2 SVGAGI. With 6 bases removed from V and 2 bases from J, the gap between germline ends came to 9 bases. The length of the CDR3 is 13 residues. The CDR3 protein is CASSERYTDTQYF. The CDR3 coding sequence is TGTGCCAGCAGCGAGCGGTACACAGATACGCAGTATTTT.

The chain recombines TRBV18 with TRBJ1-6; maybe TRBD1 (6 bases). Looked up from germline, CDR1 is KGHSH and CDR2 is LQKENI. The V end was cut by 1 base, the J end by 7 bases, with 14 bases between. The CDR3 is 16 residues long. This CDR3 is CASSPLPGTPNSPLHF. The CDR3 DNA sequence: TGTGCCAGCTCACCACTGCCCGGGACACCGAATTCACCCCTCCACTTT.

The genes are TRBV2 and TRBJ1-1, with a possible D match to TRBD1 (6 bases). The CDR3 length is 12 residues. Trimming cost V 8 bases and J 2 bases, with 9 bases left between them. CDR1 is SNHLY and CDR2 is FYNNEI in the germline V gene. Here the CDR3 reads CASGRGNTEAFF. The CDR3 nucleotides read TGTGCCAGCGGCAGGGGAAACACTGAAGCTTTCTTT.

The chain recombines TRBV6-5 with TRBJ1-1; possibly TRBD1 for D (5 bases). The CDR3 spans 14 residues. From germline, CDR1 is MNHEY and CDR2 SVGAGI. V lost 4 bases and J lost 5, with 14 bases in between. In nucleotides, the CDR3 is TGTGCCAGCAGTTTGGAGGTGGAGGGGACTGAAGCTTTCTTT. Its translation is CASSLEVEGTEAFF.

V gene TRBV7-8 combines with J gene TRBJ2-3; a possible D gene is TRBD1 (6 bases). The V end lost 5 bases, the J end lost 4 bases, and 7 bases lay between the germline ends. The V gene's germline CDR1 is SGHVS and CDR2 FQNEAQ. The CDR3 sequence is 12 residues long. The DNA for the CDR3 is TGTGCCAGCAGCCCAGGGGCAGATACGCAGTATTTT. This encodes CASSPGADTQYF.

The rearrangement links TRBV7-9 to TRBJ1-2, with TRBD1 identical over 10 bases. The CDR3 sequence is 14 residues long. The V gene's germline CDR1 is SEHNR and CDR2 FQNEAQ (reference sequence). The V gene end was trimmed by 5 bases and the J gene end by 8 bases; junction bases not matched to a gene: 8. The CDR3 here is CASSGPGTGEGYTF. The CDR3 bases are TGTGCCAGCAGCGGACCAGGGACAGGGGAAGGCTACACCTTC.

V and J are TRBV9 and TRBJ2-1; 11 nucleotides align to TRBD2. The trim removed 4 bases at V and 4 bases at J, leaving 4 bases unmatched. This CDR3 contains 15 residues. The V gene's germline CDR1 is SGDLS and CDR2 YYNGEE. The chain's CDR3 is CASSLLAGDYNEQFF. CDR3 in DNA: TGTGCCAGCAGCCTACTAGCGGGGGATTACAATGAGCAGTTCTTC.

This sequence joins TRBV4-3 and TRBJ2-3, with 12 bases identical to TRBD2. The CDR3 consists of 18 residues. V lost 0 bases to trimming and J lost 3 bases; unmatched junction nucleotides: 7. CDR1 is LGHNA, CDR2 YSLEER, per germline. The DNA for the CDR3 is TGCGCCAGCAGCCAAGATGCCCCTAGCGGGGGGGCGACAGATACGCAGTATTTT. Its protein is CASSQDAPSGGATDTQYF.

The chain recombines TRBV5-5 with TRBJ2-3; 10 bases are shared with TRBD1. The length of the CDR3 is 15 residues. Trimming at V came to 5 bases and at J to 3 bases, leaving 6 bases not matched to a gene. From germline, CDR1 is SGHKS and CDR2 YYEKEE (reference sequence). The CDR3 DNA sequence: TGTGCCAGCAGTTCGACAGGGGGCGGGACAGATACGCAGTATTTT. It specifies CASSSTGGGTDTQYF.

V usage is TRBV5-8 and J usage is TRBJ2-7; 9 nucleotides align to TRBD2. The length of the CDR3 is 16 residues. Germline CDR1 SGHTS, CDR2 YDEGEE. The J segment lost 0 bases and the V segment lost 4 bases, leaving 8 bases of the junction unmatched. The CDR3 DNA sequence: TGTGCCAGCAGCCGCGTGCAGCGGGGGGCCTCCTACGAGCAGTACGTC. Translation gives CASSRVQRGASYEQYV.

CDR3 residues: CASTEDRDQPQHF. CDR3 sequence (DNA): TGTGCCAGCACCGAGGACAGGGATCAGCCCCAGCATTTT. The chain has TRBV12-3 or TRBV12-4 and TRBJ1-5; 8 bases are a match to TRBD1. This CDR3 is 13 amino acids long. The V gene end was trimmed by 7 bases and the J gene end by 5 bases; junction bases not matched to a gene: 4.

The CDR3 nucleotides are TGTGCCAGCAGCGTAGAAGGGGGCCGGGGAAAACTGTTTTTT. Protein product: CASSVEGGRGKLFF. The V call is TRBV9, the J call TRBJ1-4; 7 positions match TRBD1. Germline CDR1 is SGDLS and CDR2 is YYNGEE. V lost 0 bases to trimming and J lost 10 bases; unmatched junction nucleotides: 6. This CDR3 contains 14 residues.

CDR3 loop: CASSVDSYGSSYNSPLHF. Written as DNA, the CDR3 is TGTGCCAGCAGCGTAGATTCTTATGGGAGCTCCTATAATTCACCCCTCCACTTT. The V gene is TRBV9, the J gene TRBJ1-6; D is uncertain. V lost 0 bases and J 0 bases, leaving 13 bases between the germline ends. The CDR3 is 18 amino acids. Germline CDR1 is SGDLS and CDR2 is YYNGEE.

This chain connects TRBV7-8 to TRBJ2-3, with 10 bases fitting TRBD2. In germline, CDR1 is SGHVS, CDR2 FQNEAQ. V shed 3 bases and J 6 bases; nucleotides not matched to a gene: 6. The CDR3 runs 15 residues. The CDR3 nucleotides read TGTGCCAGCAGCTTGAGCGGGGGGGCAGCTGATACGCAGTATTTT. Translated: CASSLSGGAADTQYF.

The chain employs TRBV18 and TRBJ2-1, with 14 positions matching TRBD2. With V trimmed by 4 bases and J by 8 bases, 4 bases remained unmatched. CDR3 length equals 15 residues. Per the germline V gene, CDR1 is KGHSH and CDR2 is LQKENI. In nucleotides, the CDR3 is TGTGCCAGCTCACTCGGGACTAGCGGGGGAGATGAGCAGTTCTTC. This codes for CASSLGTSGGDEQFF.

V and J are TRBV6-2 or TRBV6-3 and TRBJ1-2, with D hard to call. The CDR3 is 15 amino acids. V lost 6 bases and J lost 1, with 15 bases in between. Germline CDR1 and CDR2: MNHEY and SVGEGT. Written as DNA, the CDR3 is TGTGCCAGCAGCCCTACGGGGTTCCGTAACTATGGCTACACCTTC. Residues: CASSPTGFRNYGYTF.

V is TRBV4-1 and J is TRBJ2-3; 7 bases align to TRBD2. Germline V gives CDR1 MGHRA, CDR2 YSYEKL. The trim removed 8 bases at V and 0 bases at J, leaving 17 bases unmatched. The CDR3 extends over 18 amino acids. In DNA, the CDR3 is TGCGCCAGCCGTCCGGAGCGGGTGGGAGGGTACAGCACAGATACGCAGTATTTT. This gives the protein CASRPERVGGYSTDTQYF.

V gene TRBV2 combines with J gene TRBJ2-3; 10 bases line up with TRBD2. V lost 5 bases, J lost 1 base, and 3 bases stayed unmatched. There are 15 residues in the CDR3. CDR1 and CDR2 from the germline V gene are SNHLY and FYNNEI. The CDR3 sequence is CASSLLAGGTDTQYF. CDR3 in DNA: TGTGCCAGCAGTCTTCTAGCGGGAGGCACAGATACGCAGTATTTT.

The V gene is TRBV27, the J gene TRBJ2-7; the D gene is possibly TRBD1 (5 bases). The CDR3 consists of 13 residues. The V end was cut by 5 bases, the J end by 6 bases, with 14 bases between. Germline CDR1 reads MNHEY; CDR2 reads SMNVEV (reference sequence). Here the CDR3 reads CASSPWGISEQYF. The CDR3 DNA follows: TGTGCCAGCAGTCCTTGGGGCATTTCCGAGCAGTACTTC.

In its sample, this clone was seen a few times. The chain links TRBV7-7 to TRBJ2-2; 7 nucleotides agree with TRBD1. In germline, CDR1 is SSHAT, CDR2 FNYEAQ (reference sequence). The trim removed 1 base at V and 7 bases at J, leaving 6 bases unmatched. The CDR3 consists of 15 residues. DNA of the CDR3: TGTGCCAGCAGCTTAGGCCAGGGGGTTGGCGGGGAGCTGTTTTTT. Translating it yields CASSLGQGVGGELFF.

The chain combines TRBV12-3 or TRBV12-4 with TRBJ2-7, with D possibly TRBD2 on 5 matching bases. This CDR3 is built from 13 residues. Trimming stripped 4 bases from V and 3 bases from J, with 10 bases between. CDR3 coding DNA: TGTGCCAGCAGTTCAAAGGACTTCTACGAGCAGTACTTC. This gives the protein CASSSKDFYEQYF.

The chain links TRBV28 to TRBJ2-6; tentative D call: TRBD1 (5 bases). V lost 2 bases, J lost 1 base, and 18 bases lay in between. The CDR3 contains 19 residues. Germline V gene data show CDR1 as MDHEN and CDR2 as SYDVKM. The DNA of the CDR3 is TGTGCCAGCAGTTTAGGGATGCAGGGTCCAAGGTCTGGGGCCAACGTCCTGACTTTC. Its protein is CASSLGMQGPRSGANVLTF. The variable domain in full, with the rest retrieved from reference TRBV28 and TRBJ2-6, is DVKVTQSSRYLVKRTGEKVFLECVQDMDHENMFWYRQDPGLGLRLIYFSYDVKMKEKGDIPEGYSVSREKKERFSLILESASTNQTSMYLCASSLGMQGPRSGANVLTFGAGSRLTVL.

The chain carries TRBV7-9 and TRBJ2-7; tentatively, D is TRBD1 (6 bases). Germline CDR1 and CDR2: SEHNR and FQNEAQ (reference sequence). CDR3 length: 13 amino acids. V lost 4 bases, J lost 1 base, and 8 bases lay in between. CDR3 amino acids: CASSSGVSYEQYV. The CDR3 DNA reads TGTGCCAGCAGCTCAGGGGTGTCCTACGAGCAGTACGTC.

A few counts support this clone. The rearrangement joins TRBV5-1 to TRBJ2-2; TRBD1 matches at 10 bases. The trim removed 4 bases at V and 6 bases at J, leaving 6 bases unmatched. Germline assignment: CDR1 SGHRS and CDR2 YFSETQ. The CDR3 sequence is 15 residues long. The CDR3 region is CASSRDGQGAGELFF. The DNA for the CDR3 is TGCGCCAGCAGCCGGGACGGACAGGGGGCCGGGGAGCTGTTTTTT. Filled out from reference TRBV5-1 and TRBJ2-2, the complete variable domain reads KAGVTQTPRYLIKTRGQQVTLSCSPISGHRSVSWYQQTPGQGLQFLFEYFSETQRNKGNFPGRFSGRQFSNSRSEMNVSTLELGDSALYLCASSRDGQGAGELFFGEGSRLTVL.

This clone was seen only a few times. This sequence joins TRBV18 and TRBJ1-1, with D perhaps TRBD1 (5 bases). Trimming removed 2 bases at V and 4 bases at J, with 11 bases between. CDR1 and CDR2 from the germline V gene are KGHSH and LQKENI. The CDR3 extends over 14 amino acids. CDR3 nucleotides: TGTGCCAGCTCACCAACGGGGGACCGCACTGAAGCTTTCTTT. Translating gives CASSPTGDRTEAFF.

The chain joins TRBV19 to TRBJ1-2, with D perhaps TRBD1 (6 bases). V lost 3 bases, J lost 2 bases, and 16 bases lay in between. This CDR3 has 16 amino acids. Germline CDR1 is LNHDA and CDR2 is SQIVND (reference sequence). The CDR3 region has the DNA TGTGCCAGTAGTATCCCGCAGGGGATGGGGAACTATGGCTACACCTTC. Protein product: CASSIPQGMGNYGYTF.

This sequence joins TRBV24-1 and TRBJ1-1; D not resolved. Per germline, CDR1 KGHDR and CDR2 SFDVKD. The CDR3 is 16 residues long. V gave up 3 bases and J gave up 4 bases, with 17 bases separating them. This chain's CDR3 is CATSDVGGSGVTEAFF. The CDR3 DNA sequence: TGTGCCACCAGTGATGTCGGTGGCAGTGGAGTCACTGAAGCTTTCTTT.

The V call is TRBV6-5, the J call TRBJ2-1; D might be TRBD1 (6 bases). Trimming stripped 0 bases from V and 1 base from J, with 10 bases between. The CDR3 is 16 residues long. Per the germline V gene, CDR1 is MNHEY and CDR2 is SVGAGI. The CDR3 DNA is TGTGCCAGCAGTTACTCGCCAGGGGTTTCCTACAATGAGCAGTTCTTC. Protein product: CASSYSPGVSYNEQFF.

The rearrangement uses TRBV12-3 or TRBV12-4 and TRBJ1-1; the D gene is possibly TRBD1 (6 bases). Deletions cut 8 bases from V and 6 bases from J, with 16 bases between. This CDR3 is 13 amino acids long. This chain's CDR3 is CASSPRGGPEAFF. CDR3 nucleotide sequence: TGTGCCAGCTCCCCCAGGGGTGGGCCTGAAGCTTTCTTT.

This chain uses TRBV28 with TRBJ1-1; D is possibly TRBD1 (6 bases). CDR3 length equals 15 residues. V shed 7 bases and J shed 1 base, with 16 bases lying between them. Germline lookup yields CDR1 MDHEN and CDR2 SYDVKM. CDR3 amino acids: CASTPSGGPNTEAFF. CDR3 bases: TGTGCCAGCACCCCTTCGGGGGGCCCGAACACTGAAGCTTTCTTT.

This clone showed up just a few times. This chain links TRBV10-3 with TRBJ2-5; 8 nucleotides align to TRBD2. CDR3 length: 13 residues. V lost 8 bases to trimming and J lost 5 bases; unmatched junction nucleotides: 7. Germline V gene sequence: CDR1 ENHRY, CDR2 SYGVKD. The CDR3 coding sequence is TGTGCCATCGGTCTCGGCGGGGGGGAGACCCAGTACTTC. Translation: CAIGLGGGETQYF.

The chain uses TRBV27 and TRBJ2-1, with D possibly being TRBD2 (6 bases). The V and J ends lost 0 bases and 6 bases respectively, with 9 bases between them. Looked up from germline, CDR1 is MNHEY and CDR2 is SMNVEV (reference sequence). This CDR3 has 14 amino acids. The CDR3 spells CASSLSGTPNEQFF. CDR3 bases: TGTGCCAGCAGTTTATCCGGGACTCCCAATGAGCAGTTCTTC.